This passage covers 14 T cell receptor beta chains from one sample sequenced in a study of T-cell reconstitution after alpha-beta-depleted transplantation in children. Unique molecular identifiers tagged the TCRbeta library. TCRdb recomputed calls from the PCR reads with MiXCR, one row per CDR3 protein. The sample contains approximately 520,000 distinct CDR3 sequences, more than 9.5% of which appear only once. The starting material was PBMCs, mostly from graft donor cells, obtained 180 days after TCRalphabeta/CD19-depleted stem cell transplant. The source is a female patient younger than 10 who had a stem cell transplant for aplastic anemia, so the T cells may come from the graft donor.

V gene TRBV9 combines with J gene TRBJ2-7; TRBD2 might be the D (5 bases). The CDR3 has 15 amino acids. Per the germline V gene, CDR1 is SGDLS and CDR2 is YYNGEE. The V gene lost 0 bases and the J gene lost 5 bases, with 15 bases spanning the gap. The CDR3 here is CASSVACGLANEQYV. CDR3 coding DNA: TGTGCCAGCAGCGTAGCTTGTGGGCTAGCAAACGAGCAGTACGTC.

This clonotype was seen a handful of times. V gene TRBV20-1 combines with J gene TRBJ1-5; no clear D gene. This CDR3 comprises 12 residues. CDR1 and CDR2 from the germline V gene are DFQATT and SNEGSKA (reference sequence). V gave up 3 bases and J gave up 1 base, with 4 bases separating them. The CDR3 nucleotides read TGCAGTGCTAGTCACAGCAATCAGCCCCAGCATTTT. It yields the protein CSASHSNQPQHF.

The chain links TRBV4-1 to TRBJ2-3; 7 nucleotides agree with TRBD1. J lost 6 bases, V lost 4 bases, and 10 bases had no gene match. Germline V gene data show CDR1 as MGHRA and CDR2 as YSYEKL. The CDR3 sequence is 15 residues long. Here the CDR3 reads CASSLTGARGDTQYF. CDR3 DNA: TGCGCCAGCAGCCTCACAGGGGCTCGAGGTGATACGCAGTATTTT.

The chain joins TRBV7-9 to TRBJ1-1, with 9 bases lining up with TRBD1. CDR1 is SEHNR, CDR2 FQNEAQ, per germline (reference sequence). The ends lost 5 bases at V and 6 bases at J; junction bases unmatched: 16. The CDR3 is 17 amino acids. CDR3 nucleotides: TGTGCCAGCAGCCTACCACTGGACGACAGGGGGGAATCTGAAGCTTTCTTT. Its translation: CASSLPLDDRGESEAFF.

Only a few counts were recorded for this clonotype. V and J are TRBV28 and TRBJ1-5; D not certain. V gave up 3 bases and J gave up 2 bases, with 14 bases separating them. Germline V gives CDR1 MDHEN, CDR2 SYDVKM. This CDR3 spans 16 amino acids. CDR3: CASSLPLSVGNQPQHF. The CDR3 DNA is TGTGCCAGCAGTTTGCCCCTCAGCGTTGGCAATCAGCCCCAGCATTTT.

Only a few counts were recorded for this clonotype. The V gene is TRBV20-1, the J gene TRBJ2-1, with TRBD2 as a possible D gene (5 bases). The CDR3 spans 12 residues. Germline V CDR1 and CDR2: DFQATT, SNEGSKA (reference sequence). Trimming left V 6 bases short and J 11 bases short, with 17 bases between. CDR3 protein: CSANKDRGKQFF. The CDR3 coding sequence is TGCAGTGCCAATAAAGACCGGGGTAAGCAGTTCTTC.

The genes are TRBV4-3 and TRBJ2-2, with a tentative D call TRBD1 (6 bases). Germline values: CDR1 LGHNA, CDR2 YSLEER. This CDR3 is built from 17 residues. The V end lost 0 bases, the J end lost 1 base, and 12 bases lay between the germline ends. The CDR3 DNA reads TGCGCCAGCAGCCAAGACCCAAACAGGGAGAACACCGGGGAGCTGTTTTTT. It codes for CASSQDPNRENTGELFF.

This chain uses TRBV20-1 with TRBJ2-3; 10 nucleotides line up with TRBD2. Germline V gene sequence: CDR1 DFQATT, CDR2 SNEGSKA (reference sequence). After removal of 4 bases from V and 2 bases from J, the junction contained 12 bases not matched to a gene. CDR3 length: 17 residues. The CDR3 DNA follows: TGCAGTGCTACCCACGATAGCGGGAGGCCGCTCACAGATACGCAGTATTTT. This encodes CSATHDSGRPLTDTQYF.

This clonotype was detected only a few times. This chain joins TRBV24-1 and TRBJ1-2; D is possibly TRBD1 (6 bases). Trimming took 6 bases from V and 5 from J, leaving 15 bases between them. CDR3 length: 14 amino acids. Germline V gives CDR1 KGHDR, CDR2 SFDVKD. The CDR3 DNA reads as TGTGCCACCAGTCCGGCCAGGGGCTGGTATGGCTACACCTTC. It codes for CATSPARGWYGYTF.

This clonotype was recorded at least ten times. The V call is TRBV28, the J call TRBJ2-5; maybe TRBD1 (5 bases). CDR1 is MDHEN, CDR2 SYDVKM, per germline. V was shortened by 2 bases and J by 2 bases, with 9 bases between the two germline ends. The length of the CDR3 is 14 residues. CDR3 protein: CASSLDSLQETQYF. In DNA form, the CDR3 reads TGTGCCAGCAGTTTAGACAGCCTACAAGAGACCCAGTACTTC.

DNA of the CDR3: TGCGCCAGCAGCTTGCGCCTAAGCGGCGATGAGCAGTTCTTC. This codes for CASSLRLSGDEQFF. The V gene is TRBV5-1, the J gene TRBJ2-1, with D possibly matching TRBD2 (5 bases). CDR3 length: 14 residues. The germline V gene has CDR1 SGHRS and CDR2 YFSETQ. Trimming removed 1 base at V and 8 bases at J, with 13 bases between.

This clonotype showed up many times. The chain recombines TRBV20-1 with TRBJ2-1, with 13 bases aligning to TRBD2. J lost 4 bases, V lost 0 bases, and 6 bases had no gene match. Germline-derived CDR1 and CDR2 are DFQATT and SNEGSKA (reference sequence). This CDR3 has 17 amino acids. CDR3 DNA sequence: TGCAGTGCTAGAGATCAGACTAGCGGGAGGTATTACAATGAGCAGTTCTTC. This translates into CSARDQTSGRYYNEQFF.

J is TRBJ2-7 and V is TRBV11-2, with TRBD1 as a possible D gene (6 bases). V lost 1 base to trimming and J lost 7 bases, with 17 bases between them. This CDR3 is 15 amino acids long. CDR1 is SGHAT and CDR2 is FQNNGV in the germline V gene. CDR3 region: CASSLGGSGAEEQYV. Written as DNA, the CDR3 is TGTGCCAGCAGCTTAGGAGGCTCAGGGGCGGAGGAGCAGTACGTC.

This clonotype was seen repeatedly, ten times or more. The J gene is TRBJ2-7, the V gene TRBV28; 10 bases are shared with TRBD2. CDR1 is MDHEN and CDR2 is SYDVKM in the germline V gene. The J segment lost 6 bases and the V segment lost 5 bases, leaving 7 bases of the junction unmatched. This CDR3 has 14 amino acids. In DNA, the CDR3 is TGTGCCAGCAGTCGGCTAGCGGGAGTCGGCGAGCAGTACTTC. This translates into CASSRLAGVGEQYF.